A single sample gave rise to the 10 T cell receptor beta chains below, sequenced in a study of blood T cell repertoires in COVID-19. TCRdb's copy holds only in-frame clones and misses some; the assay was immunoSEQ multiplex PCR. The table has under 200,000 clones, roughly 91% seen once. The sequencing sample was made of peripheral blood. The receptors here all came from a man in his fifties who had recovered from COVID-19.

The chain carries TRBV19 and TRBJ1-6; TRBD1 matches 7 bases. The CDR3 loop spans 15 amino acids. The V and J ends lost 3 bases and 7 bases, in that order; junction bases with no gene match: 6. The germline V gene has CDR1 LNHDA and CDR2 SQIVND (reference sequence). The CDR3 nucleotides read TGTGCCAGTAGTATCTCTCAGGGGGTAAATTCACCCCTCCACTTT. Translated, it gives CASSISQGVNSPLHF. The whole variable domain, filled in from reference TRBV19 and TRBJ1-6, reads DGGITQSPKYLFRKEGQNVTLSCEQNLNHDAMYWYRQDPGQGLRLIYYSQIVNDFQKGDIAEGYSVSREKKESFPLTVTSAQKNPTAFYLCASSISQGVNSPLHFGNGTRLTVT.

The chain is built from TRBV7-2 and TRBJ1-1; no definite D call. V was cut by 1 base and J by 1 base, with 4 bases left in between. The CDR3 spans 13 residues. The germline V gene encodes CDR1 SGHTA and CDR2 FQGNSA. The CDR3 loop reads CASSLGRNTEAFF. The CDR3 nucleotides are TGTGCCAGCAGCTTAGGCAGGAACACTGAAGCTTTCTTT.

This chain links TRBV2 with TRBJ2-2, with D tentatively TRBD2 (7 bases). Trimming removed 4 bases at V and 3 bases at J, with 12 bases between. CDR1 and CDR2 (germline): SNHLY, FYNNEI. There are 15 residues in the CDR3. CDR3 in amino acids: CASSGKGGDTGELFF. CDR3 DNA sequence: TGTGCCAGCAGTGGGAAAGGGGGGGACACCGGGGAGCTGTTTTTT.

The CDR3 spells CASSSRPGLIGANVLTF. The CDR3 coding sequence is TGTGCCAGCAGCTCACGCCCCGGACTGATTGGGGCCAACGTCCTGACTTTC. The rearrangement uses TRBV28 and TRBJ2-6; the D gene is possibly TRBD2 (5 bases). V lost 6 bases, J lost 3 bases, and 18 bases lay in between. The CDR3 has 17 residues. CDR1 MDHEN and CDR2 SYDVKM come from the germline V gene.

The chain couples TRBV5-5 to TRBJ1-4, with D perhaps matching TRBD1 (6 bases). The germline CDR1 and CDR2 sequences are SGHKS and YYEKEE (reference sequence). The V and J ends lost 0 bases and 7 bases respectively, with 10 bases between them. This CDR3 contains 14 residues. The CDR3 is CASSLAGAREKLFF. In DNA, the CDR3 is TGTGCCAGCAGCTTGGCAGGGGCGCGTGAAAAACTGTTTTTT. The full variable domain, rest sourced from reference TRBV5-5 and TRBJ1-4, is DAGVTQSPTHLIKTRGQQVTLRCSPISGHKSVSWYQQVLGQGPQFIFQYYEKEERGRGNFPDRFSARQFPNYSSELNVNALLLGDSALYLCASSLAGAREKLFFGSGTQLSVL.

The CDR3 DNA reads as TGTGCCAGCAGCGCTTCGACAGGCTCCAACTATGGCTACACCTTC. This encodes CASSASTGSNYGYTF. The rearrangement joins TRBV7-2 to TRBJ1-2, with a tentative D call TRBD1 (6 bases). This CDR3 contains 15 residues. Germline V gene data show CDR1 as SGHTA and CDR2 as FQGNSA. The V and J ends lost 5 bases and 2 bases respectively, with 15 bases between them.

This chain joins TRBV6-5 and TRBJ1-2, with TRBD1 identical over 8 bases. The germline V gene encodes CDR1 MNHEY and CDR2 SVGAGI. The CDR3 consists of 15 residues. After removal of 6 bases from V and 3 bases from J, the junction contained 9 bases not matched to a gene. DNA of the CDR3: TGTGCCAGCAGAGACAGGGGCCGGAGGGACTATGGCTACACCTTC. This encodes CASRDRGRRDYGYTF.

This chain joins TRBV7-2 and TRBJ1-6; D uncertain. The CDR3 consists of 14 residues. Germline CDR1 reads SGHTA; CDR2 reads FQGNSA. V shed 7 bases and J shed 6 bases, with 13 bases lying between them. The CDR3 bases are TGTGCCAGCAACAAGTCCCGGGGTAATTCACCCCTCCACTTT. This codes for CASNKSRGNSPLHF. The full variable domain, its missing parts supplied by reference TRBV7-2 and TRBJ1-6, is GAGVSQSPSNKVTEKGKDVELRCDPISGHTALYWYRQSLGQGLEFLIYFQGNSAPDKSGLPSDRFSAERTGGSVSTLTIQRTQQEDSAVYLCASNKSRGNSPLHFGNGTRLTVT.

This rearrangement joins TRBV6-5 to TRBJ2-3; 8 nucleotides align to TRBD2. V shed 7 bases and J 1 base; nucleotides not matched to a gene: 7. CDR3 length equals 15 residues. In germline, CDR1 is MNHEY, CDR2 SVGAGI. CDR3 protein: CASNKAGGGTDTQYF. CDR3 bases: TGTGCCAGCAACAAGGCGGGGGGTGGCACAGATACGCAGTATTTT.

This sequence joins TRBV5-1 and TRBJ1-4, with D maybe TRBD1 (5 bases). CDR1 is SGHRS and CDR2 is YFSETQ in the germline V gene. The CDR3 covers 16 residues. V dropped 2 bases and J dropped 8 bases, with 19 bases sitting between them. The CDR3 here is CASSFGTSTVGEKLFF. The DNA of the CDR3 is TGCGCCAGCAGCTTTGGAACTTCGACAGTAGGGGAAAAACTGTTTTTT.